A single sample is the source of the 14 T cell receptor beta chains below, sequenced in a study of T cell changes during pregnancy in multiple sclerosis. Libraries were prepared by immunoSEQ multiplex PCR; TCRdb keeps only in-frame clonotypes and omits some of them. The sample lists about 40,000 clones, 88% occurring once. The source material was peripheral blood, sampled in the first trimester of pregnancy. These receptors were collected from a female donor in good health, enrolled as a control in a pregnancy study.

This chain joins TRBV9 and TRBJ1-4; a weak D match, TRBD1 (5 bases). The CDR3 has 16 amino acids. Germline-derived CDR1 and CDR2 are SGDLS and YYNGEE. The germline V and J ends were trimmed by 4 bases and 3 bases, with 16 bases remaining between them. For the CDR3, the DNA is TGTGCCAGCAGCAGAAGACAGAGCCCAGCTAATGAAAAACTGTTTTTT. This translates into CASSRRQSPANEKLFF. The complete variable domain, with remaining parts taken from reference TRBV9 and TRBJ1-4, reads DSGVTQTPKHLITATGQRVTLRCSPRSGDLSVYWYQQSLDQGLQFLIQYYNGEERAKGNILERFSAQQFPDLHSELNLSSLELGDSALYFCASSRRQSPANEKLFFGSGTQLSVL.

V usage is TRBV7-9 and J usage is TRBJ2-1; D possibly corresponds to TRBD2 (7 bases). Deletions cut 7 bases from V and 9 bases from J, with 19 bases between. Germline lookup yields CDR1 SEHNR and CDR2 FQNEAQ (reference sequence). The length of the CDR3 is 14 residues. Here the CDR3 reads CASTPGREDSEQFF. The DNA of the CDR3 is TGTGCCAGCACCCCCGGACGGGAGGACAGTGAGCAGTTCTTC.

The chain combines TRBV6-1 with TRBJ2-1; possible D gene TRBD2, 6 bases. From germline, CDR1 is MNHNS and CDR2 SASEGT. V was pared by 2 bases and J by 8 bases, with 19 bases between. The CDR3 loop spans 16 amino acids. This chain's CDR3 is CASSESPGLSIDEQFF. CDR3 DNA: TGTGCCAGCAGTGAATCACCGGGACTGTCGATCGATGAGCAGTTCTTC.

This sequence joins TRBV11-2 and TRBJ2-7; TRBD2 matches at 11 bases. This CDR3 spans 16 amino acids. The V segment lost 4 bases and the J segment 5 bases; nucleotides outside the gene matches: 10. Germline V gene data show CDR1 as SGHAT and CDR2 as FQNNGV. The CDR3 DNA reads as TGTGCCAGCAGCTCAGCCTTAGCGGGGGGGCCTAACGAGCAGTACTTC. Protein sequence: CASSSALAGGPNEQYF.

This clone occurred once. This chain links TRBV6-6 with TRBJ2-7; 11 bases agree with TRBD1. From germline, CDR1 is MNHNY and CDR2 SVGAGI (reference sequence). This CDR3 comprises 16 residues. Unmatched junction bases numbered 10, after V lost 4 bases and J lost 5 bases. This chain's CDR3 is CASSSVSGTGGNEQYF. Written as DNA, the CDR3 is TGTGCCAGCAGTTCCGTGTCGGGGACAGGGGGGAACGAGCAGTACTTC.

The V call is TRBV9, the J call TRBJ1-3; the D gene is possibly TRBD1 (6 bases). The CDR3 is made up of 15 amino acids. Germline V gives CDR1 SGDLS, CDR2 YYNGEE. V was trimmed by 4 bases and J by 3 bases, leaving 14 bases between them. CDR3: CASSPTGLGGNTIYF. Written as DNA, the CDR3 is TGTGCCAGCAGCCCCACAGGGTTAGGTGGAAACACCATATATTTT.

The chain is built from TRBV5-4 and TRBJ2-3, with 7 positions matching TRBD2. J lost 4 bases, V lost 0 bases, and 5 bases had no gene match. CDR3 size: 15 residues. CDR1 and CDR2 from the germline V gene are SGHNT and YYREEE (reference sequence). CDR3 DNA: TGTGCCAGCAGCTTGGCGCGGGAGAGGGCAGATACGCAGTATTTT. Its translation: CASSLARERADTQYF.

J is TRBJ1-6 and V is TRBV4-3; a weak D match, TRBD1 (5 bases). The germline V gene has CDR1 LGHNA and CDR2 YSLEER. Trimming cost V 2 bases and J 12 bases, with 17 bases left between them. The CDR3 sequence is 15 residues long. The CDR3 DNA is TGCGCCAGCAGCCAAACCGTAGGGCAGGGCGAACCCCTCCACTTT. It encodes CASSQTVGQGEPLHF.

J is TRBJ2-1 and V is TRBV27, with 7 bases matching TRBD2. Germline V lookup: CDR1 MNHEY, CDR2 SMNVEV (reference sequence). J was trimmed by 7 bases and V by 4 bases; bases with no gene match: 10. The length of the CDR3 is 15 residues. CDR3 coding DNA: TGTGCCAGCAGTTCGCAGGTGGGGGAGGGGAATGAGCAGTTCTTC. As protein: CASSSQVGEGNEQFF.

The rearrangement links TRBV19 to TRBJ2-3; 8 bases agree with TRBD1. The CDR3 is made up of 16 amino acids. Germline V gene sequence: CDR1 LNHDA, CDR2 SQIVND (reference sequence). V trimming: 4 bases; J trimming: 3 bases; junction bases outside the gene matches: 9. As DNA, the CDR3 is TGTGCCAGTAGTAGACTGGACAGGGTACGAACAGATACGCAGTATTTT. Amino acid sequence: CASSRLDRVRTDTQYF.

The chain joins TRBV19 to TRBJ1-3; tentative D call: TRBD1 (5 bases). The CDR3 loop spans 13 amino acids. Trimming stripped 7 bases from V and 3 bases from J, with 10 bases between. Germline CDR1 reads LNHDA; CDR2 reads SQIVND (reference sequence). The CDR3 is CASTRVRGNTIYF. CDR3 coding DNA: TGTGCCAGTACCAGGGTTCGTGGAAACACCATATATTTT.

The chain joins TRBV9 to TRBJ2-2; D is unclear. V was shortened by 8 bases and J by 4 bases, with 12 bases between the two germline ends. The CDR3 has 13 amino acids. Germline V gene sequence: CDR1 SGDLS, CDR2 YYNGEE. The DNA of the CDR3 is TGTGCCAGTTGTCTTGTTTGCACCGGGGAGCTGTTTTTT. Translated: CASCLVCTGELFF.

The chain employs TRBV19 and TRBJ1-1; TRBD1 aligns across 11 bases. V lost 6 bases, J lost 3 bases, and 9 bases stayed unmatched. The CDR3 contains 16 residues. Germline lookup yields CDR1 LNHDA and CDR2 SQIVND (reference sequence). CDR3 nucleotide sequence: TGTGCCAGTAGGATGGGCCGGGACAGGGGGTACACTGAAGCTTTCTTT. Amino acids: CASRMGRDRGYTEAFF. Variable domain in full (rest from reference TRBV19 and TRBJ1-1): DGGITQSPKYLFRKEGQNVTLSCEQNLNHDAMYWYRQDPGQGLRLIYYSQIVNDFQKGDIAEGYSVSREKKESFPLTVTSAQKNPTAFYLCASRMGRDRGYTEAFFGQGTRLTVV.

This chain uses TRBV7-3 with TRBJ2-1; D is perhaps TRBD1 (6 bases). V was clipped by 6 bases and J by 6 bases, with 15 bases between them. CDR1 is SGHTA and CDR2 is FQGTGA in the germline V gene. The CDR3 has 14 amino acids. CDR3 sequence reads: CASSLSGAGNEQFF. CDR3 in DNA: TGTGCCAGCAGTTTGTCAGGGGCGGGCAATGAGCAGTTCTTC.